Below are 29 T cell receptor beta chains sequenced from a single sample in a study of the immune and genomic landscape of osteosarcoma (dated by TCRdb to 2020 to 2022). Post-treatment primary, local recurrence and metastasis tumors from poor-prognosis patients were used as specimens. The method was the immunoSEQ multiplex PCR assay. Held by TCRdb, this immuneACCESS table contains in-frame sequences only and omits some clones. Under half of the omission traces to an unresolved V gene where checked; the cause of the rest is unknown. Within this sample are about 10,000 clones, with approximately 64% of them counted one time only. Less than 20% of the sample lies in the top ten. Sequenced: osteosarcoma tumor tissue from the lung. These receptors came from a human donor with osteosarcoma.

This rearrangement joins TRBV27 to TRBJ2-1; TRBD2 might be the D (6 bases). With 8 bases removed from V and 4 bases from J, the gap between germline ends came to 12 bases. This CDR3 has 13 amino acids. The germline V gene has CDR1 MNHEY and CDR2 SMNVEV (reference sequence). CDR3 loop: CASRDSMYNEQFF. The CDR3 bases are TGTGCCAGCCGGGACTCGATGTACAATGAGCAGTTCTTC.

The rearrangement uses TRBV7-3 and TRBJ2-5, with 13 bases lining up with TRBD2. In germline, CDR1 is SGHTA, CDR2 FQGTGA. This CDR3 has 16 residues. V lost 8 bases, J lost 3 bases, and 9 bases stayed unmatched. CDR3 in DNA: TGTGCCAGCGGACTGGGACTAGCGGGAAGGAAAGAGACCCAGTACTTC. Protein: CASGLGLAGRKETQYF. Using reference TRBV7-3 and TRBJ2-5 for the parts outside the CDR3, the full variable domain is GAGVSQTPSNKVTEKGKYVELRCDPISGHTALYWYRQSLGQGPEFLIYFQGTGAADDSGLPNDRFFAVRPEGSVSTLKIQRTERGDSAVYLCASGLGLAGRKETQYFGPGTRLLVL.

This CDR3 is CASGKNILGSTDTQYF. CDR3 coding DNA: TGTGCCAGCGGGAAGAATATTCTGGGGAGCACAGATACGCAGTATTTT. V and J are TRBV27 and TRBJ2-3; D not certain. CDR1 and CDR2 (germline): MNHEY, SMNVEV (reference sequence). Trimming stripped 8 bases from V and 0 bases from J, with 18 bases between. CDR3 size: 16 residues.

The chain couples TRBV7-2 to TRBJ1-6; possible D gene TRBD1, 6 bases. Germline lookup yields CDR1 SGHTA and CDR2 FQGNSA. The CDR3 covers 14 residues. The V and J ends lost 5 bases and 6 bases respectively, with 11 bases between them. CDR3 region: CASSQGTLNSPLHF. The CDR3 DNA follows: TGTGCCAGCAGCCAGGGGACCCTTAATTCACCCCTCCACTTT.

This chain links TRBV11-1 with TRBJ2-5; D might be TRBD2 (5 bases). Looked up from germline, CDR1 is SGHAT and CDR2 is FQDESV (reference sequence). This CDR3 contains 14 residues. Trimming took off 2 bases at V and 5 bases at J, with 12 bases between the two ends. CDR3 DNA: TGTGCCAGCAGCTTATCGGCGGGTCTGGAGACCCAGTACTTC. As protein: CASSLSAGLETQYF. The variable domain in full, with the rest retrieved from reference TRBV11-1 and TRBJ2-5, is EAEVAQSPRYKITEKSQAVAFWCDPISGHATLYWYRQILGQGPELLVQFQDESVVDDSQLPKDRFSAERLKGVDSTLKIQPAELGDSAMYLCASSLSAGLETQYFGPGTRLLVL.

The genes are TRBV20-1 and TRBJ2-1, with D perhaps matching TRBD2 (6 bases). This CDR3 has 10 residues. Germline CDR1 DFQATT, CDR2 SNEGSKA (reference sequence). Trimming left V 6 bases short and J 13 bases short, with 13 bases between. As DNA, the CDR3 is TGCAGTGCGACCGGGACTTATCAGTTCTTC. It translates to CSATGTYQFF.

The chain carries TRBV6-5 and TRBJ2-3; unclear D gene. V lost 5 bases and J 7 bases, leaving 10 bases between the germline ends. The CDR3 contains 12 residues. The germline CDR1 and CDR2 sequences are MNHEY and SVGAGI. The CDR3 loop reads CASSQAGYTQYF. The CDR3 nucleotides are TGTGCCAGCAGTCAAGCCGGATATACGCAGTATTTT.

The J gene is TRBJ2-5, the V gene TRBV19; 7 nucleotides agree with TRBD1. Trimming cost V 3 bases and J 5 bases; bases outside gene matches: 9. Germline CDR1 LNHDA, CDR2 SQIVND (reference sequence). The CDR3 totals 15 residues. The CDR3 DNA sequence: TGTGCCAGTAGTATCGGACAGGAAGCGATGGAGACCCAGTACTTC. Amino acids: CASSIGQEAMETQYF.

The chain employs TRBV5-4 and TRBJ1-2; the match to TRBD1 covers 9 bases. Germline loops: CDR1 SGHNT, CDR2 YYREEE (reference sequence). The ends lost 1 base at V and 5 bases at J; junction bases unmatched: 6. This CDR3 contains 15 residues. Written as DNA, the CDR3 is TGTGCCAGCAGCTTGCCGGGACAGGGTGGATATGGCTACACCTTC. Protein sequence: CASSLPGQGGYGYTF. The full variable domain, with the rest looked up from reference TRBV5-4 and TRBJ1-2, is ETGVTQSPTHLIKTRGQQVTLRCSSQSGHNTVSWYQQALGQGPQFIFQYYREEENGRGNFPPRFSGLQFPNYSSELNVNALELDDSALYLCASSLPGQGGYGYTFGSGTRLTVV.

The chain carries TRBV29-1 and TRBJ2-1, with 9 bases aligning to TRBD1. V lost 7 bases to trimming and J lost 3 bases; unmatched junction nucleotides: 7. The germline V gene encodes CDR1 SQVTM and CDR2 ANQGSEA. This CDR3 region has 14 residues. DNA for the CDR3: TGCAGCGCCGCCGGACAGGGGATCTACAATGAGCAGTTCTTC. Protein: CSAAGQGIYNEQFF.

This sequence joins TRBV30 and TRBJ1-4; D is uncertain. V was cut by 1 base and J by 6 bases, with 9 bases left in between. Germline V lookup: CDR1 GTSNPN, CDR2 SVGIG (reference sequence). This CDR3 is built from 13 residues. DNA of the CDR3: TGTGCCTGGAGTGAGACCGGGGATGAAAAACTGTTTTTT. This gives the protein CAWSETGDEKLFF.

The V gene is TRBV5-4, the J gene TRBJ2-2; 7 positions match TRBD1. The CDR3 is 16 amino acids. The V gene end was trimmed by 2 bases and the J gene end by 6 bases; junction bases not matched to a gene: 10. Germline V gene data show CDR1 as SGHNT and CDR2 as YYREEE (reference sequence). The CDR3 DNA reads as TGTGCCAGCAGCTTCGGACCGGACAGGTTGGCCGGGGAGCTGTTTTTT. This sequence encodes CASSFGPDRLAGELFF.

The V gene is TRBV10-3, the J gene TRBJ2-5; possible D gene TRBD1, 6 bases. The CDR3 extends over 15 amino acids. Germline V gene lookup returns CDR1 ENHRY and CDR2 SYGVKD. Trimming cost V 10 bases and J 4 bases, with 22 bases left between them. For the CDR3, the DNA is TGTGCCACCGAGCAGGGGCCGGGCGAGTTAGAGACCCAGTACTTC. It codes for CATEQGPGELETQYF.

The CDR3, as DNA: TGCAGCGTTGATGACCAACCCTCCTATGGCTACACCTTC. Translating gives CSVDDQPSYGYTF. V usage is TRBV29-1 and J usage is TRBJ1-2; D gene ambiguous. Between the trimmed V and J ends, which lost 3 bases and 4 bases, there was a span of 12 bases. CDR1 and CDR2 (germline): SQVTM, ANQGSEA. CDR3 length: 13 residues.

The gene calls are TRBV2 and TRBJ2-3; D gene ambiguous. Germline values: CDR1 SNHLY, CDR2 FYNNEI. The CDR3 sequence is 12 residues long. Trimming took off 1 base at V and 4 bases at J, with 3 bases between the two ends. CDR3 sequence reads: CASSEEADTQYF. In nucleotides, the CDR3 is TGTGCCAGCAGTGAAGAGGCAGATACGCAGTATTTT.

The chain combines TRBV28 with TRBJ1-5, with a possible D match to TRBD1 (5 bases). V was trimmed by 8 bases and J by 0 bases, leaving 14 bases between them. Germline values: CDR1 MDHEN, CDR2 SYDVKM. This CDR3 has 15 residues. The CDR3 reads CASLGRAYSNQPQHF. The CDR3, as DNA: TGTGCCAGCCTCGGCAGGGCATATAGCAATCAGCCCCAGCATTTT.

This sequence joins TRBV13 and TRBJ1-6; TRBD1 might be the D (6 bases). Deletions cut 5 bases from V and 0 bases from J, with 11 bases between. The CDR3 consists of 16 residues. Germline CDR1 is PRHDT and CDR2 is FYEKMQ (reference sequence). The CDR3 DNA follows: TGTGCCAGCAGCGCCGGGGGCAGCTCCTATAATTCACCCCTCCACTTT. Encoded protein: CASSAGGSSYNSPLHF.

The chain joins TRBV6-5 to TRBJ2-5; D gene unclear. Germline V gene sequence: CDR1 MNHEY, CDR2 SVGAGI. The CDR3 extends over 12 amino acids. V lost 8 bases to trimming and J lost 4 bases, with 11 bases between them. The CDR3 DNA follows: TGTGCCAGCCGCGCCCTAGGAGAGACCCAGTACTTC. Translated, it gives CASRALGETQYF.

This clone is judged medium-sized. Other DNA sequences from this sample encode an identical CDR3 as well. The chain couples TRBV6-1 to TRBJ1-5; 9 bases align to TRBD1. The CDR3 runs 15 residues. The germline CDR1 and CDR2 sequences are MNHNS and SASEGT. Germline trimming cut 3 bases from V and 6 bases from J; bases unmatched to any gene: 6. The CDR3 spells CASSEEGQGGQPQHF. CDR3 nucleotide sequence: TGTGCCAGCAGTGAGGAGGGACAGGGCGGTCAGCCCCAGCATTTT.

The V call is TRBV28, the J call TRBJ2-5; D might be TRBD1 (6 bases). The CDR3 runs to 11 residues. Germline CDR1 is MDHEN and CDR2 is SYDVKM. V dropped 4 bases and J dropped 10 bases, with 10 bases sitting between them. In DNA, the CDR3 is TGTGCCAGCAGTTACCCCAGGGGCCAGTACTTC. Its translation: CASSYPRGQYF.

The chain recombines TRBV6-1 with TRBJ2-7; 9 positions match TRBD2. Germline V gene sequence: CDR1 MNHNS, CDR2 SASEGT. V shed 6 bases, J shed 3 bases, and the junction held 3 bases outside the gene matches. CDR3 size: 13 residues. The CDR3 is CASRTSGYYEQYF. The CDR3 bases are TGTGCCAGCAGGACTAGCGGATACTACGAGCAGTACTTC.

The J gene is TRBJ2-7, the V gene TRBV6-1; D is perhaps TRBD1 (5 bases). V was clipped by 0 bases and J by 3 bases, with 15 bases between them. CDR3 length: 16 amino acids. Germline CDR1 reads MNHNS; CDR2 reads SASEGT. In nucleotides, the CDR3 is TGTGCCAGCAGTGAAGCGCTCGCAGGGTCGGGCTACGAGCAGTACTTC. Amino acid sequence: CASSEALAGSGYEQYF.

A single count supports this clone. One base away lies a much larger clone, so this may be a sequencing read error. For the CDR3, the DNA is TGTGCCAGCAGCCGGGACAATAATTCACCCCTCCACTTT. Translating it yields CASSRDNNSPLHF. The chain uses TRBV28 and TRBJ1-6, with a possible D match to TRBD1 (6 bases). Germline V gene data show CDR1 as MDHEN and CDR2 as SYDVKM. The V end lost 6 bases, the J end lost 5 bases, and 8 bases lay between the germline ends. This CDR3 contains 13 residues.

This sequence joins TRBV9 and TRBJ2-3; 12 nucleotides match TRBD1. CDR3 size: 17 residues. Germline V lookup: CDR1 SGDLS, CDR2 YYNGEE. V was clipped by 4 bases and J by 5 bases; unmatched bases: 11. CDR3 nucleotide sequence: TGTGCCAGCAGCCCCCGGGGACAGGGGGCTTATGGAGATACGCAGTATTTT. This translates into CASSPRGQGAYGDTQYF.

The chain recombines TRBV29-1 with TRBJ2-1, with TRBD2 identical over 7 bases. Germline values: CDR1 SQVTM, CDR2 ANQGSEA. The CDR3 sequence is 10 residues long. V was clipped by 6 bases and J by 12 bases; unmatched bases: 5. The CDR3 DNA reads as TGCAGCGTGGCGGGGGAGCGGCAGTTCTTC. Translated, it gives CSVAGERQFF.

Judged by abundance, this clone is medium-sized (0.01 to 0.1%). The gene calls are TRBV7-2 and TRBJ1-5; D unclear. CDR3 length: 13 residues. Trimming pared 3 bases from V and 3 bases from J, leaving 6 bases between. CDR1 is SGHTA and CDR2 is FQGNSA in the germline V gene. CDR3 DNA sequence: TGTGCCAGCAGCTTCTGGAACAATCAGCCCCAGCATTTT. This gives the protein CASSFWNNQPQHF.

The chain employs TRBV11-2 and TRBJ2-7; the match to TRBD2 covers 12 bases. CDR3 size: 15 residues. Losses at the gene ends were 4 bases for V and 5 bases for J; bases not matched to a gene: 6. Germline lookup yields CDR1 SGHAT and CDR2 FQNNGV. CDR3 in amino acids: CASSSRTSGTHEQYF. CDR3 nucleotides: TGTGCCAGCAGCTCGAGGACTAGCGGGACCCACGAGCAGTACTTC.

A single count supports this clone. V and J are TRBV30 and TRBJ2-5, with 10 bases matching TRBD1. The CDR3 loop spans 14 amino acids. CDR1 is GTSNPN and CDR2 is SVGIG in the germline V gene (reference sequence). The V gene end was trimmed by 8 bases and the J gene end by 5 bases; junction bases not matched to a gene: 11. CDR3 amino acids: CAGFVPGQGETQYF. The CDR3 region has the DNA TGTGCCGGATTCGTCCCGGGACAGGGGGAGACCCAGTACTTC.

The chain carries TRBV7-9 and TRBJ1-4, with unresolved D. This CDR3 has 17 residues. V lost 3 bases to trimming and J lost 8 bases, with 22 bases between them. Looked up from germline, CDR1 is SEHNR and CDR2 is FQNEAQ (reference sequence). CDR3 in amino acids: CASSFSPHKAVKEKLFF. DNA of the CDR3: TGTGCCAGCAGCTTTTCACCACACAAGGCGGTGAAGGAAAAACTGTTTTTT.